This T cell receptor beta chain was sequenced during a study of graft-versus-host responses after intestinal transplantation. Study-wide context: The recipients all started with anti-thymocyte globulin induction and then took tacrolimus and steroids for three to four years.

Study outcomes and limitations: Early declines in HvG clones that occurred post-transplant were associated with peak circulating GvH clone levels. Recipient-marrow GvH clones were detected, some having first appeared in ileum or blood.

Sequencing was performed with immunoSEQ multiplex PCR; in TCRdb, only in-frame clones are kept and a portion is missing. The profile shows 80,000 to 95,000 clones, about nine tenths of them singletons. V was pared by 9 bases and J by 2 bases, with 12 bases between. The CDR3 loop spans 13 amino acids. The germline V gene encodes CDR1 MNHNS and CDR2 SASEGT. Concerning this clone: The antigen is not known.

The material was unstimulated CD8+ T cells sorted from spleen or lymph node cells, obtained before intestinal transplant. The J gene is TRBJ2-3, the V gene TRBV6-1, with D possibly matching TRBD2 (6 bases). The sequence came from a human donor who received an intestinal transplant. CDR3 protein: CARWRGLTDTQYF. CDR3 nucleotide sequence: TGTGCCAGGTGGCGGGGTCTCACAGATACGCAGTATTTT.